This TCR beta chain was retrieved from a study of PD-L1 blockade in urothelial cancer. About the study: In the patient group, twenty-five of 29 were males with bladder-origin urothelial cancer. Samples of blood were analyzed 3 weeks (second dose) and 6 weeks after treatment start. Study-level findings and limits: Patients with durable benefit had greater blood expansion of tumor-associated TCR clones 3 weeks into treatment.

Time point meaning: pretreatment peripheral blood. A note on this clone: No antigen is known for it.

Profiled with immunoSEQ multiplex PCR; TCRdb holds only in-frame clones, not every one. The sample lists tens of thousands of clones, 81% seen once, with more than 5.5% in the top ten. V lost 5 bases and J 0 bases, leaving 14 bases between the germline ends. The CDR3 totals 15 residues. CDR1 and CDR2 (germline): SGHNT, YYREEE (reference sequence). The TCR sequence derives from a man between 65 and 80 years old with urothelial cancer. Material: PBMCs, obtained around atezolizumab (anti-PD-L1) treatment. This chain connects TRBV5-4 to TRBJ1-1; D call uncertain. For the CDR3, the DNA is TGTGCCAGCAGAGTTCGCTCGGAGTTGAACACTGAAGCTTTCTTT. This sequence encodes CASRVRSELNTEAFF.